This paragraph covers one TCR beta chain sequence. The antigen remains unidentified. These data belong to a study of cytomegalovirus exposure and HLA in healthy donors. The germline V gene encodes CDR1 SEHNR and CDR2 FQNEAQ (reference sequence). The CDR3 contains 12 residues. V lost 5 bases and J 11 bases, leaving 15 bases between the germline ends. Primers for the PCR totalled 60 Vbeta and 13 Jbeta. TCRdb's copy holds only in-frame clones and misses some; the assay was immunoSEQ multiplex PCR. The sample's table shows more than 95,000 clones. Study findings and constraints: Researchers counted roughly 160 TCR beta chains as cytomegalovirus-associated.

The origin of this receptor is a man between 40 and 49 years old in good health and CMV-seronegative. This sequence joins TRBV7-9 and TRBJ2-5; D might be TRBD2 (5 bases). Material for sequencing was PBMCs. The CDR3 sequence is CASSLNFGEQYF. The CDR3, as DNA: TGTGCCAGCAGCCTGAACTTCGGGGAGCAGTACTTC.